The 21 T cell receptor beta chains given below trace back to one sample, sequenced in a study of graft-versus-host responses after intestinal transplantation. Generated by immunoSEQ multiplex PCR, the TCRdb table keeps only in-frame clones and is missing some. Here the sample spans around 10,000 clones, about 92% being singletons. Specimen: PBMCs, collected approximately 68 days after transplant. The receptors originated from a human patient who received an intestinal transplant, so some T cells may come from the graft donor.

This chain links TRBV15 with TRBJ2-1; 8 nucleotides line up with TRBD2. V dropped 8 bases and J dropped 8; count of bases not matched to a gene: 11. The CDR3 extends over 14 amino acids. The V gene's germline CDR1 is LNHNV and CDR2 YYDKDF (reference sequence). The CDR3 DNA sequence: TGTGCCACCCTCGGGAGGGCCGAAGGGGATGAGCAGTTCTTC. It translates to CATLGRAEGDEQFF. The entire variable domain, with the rest obtained from reference TRBV15 and TRBJ2-1, is as follows: DAMVIQNPRYQVTQFGKPVTLSCSQTLNHNVMYWYQQKSSQAPKLLFHYYDKDFNNEADTPDNFQSRRPNTSFCFLDIRSPGLGDTAMYLCATLGRAEGDEQFFGPGTRLTVL.

The chain carries TRBV29-1 and TRBJ2-3, with TRBD2 identical over 13 bases. Germline trimming cut 0 bases from V and 2 bases from J; bases unmatched to any gene: 5. The CDR3 runs to 17 residues. Germline V CDR1 and CDR2: SQVTM, ANQGSEA. The CDR3 DNA reads TGCAGCGTTGAAGATCCGGGACTAGCGGGAAACACAGATACGCAGTATTTT. It yields the protein CSVEDPGLAGNTDTQYF.

The chain couples TRBV9 to TRBJ1-6; 10 bases map to TRBD1. V gave up 3 bases and J gave up 7 bases; unmatched junction bases: 7. The germline V gene has CDR1 SGDLS and CDR2 YYNGEE. CDR3 length: 16 residues. The CDR3 DNA sequence: TGTGCCAGCAGCGCTGGGACAGGGGATTGGAATTCACCCCTCCACTTT. Its translation: CASSAGTGDWNSPLHF.

This chain uses TRBV6-6 with TRBJ2-3; D is unclear. The germline CDR1 and CDR2 sequences are MNHNY and SVGAGI (reference sequence). The CDR3 runs 12 residues. The V gene lost 7 bases and the J gene lost 2 bases, with 7 bases spanning the gap. CDR3 sequence reads: CASTSYTDTQYF. In DNA form, the CDR3 reads TGTGCCAGCACTTCGTACACAGATACGCAGTATTTT.

The chain employs TRBV7-2 and TRBJ2-3, with 9 positions matching TRBD2. The V and J ends lost 1 base and 6 bases, in that order; junction bases with no gene match: 2. The germline CDR1 and CDR2 sequences are SGHTA and FQGNSA. The CDR3 is 14 amino acids. CDR3 amino acids: CASSLVAGGDTQYF. The CDR3 region has the DNA TGTGCCAGCAGCTTAGTTGCGGGAGGGGATACGCAGTATTTT.

CDR3 amino acids: CASSYRDARGGNEQFF. The DNA for the CDR3 is TGCGCCAGCAGCTACAGGGACGCCCGAGGGGGCAATGAGCAGTTCTTC. This chain joins TRBV5-1 and TRBJ2-1; D is perhaps TRBD1 (6 bases). The CDR3 length is 16 residues. V shed 3 bases and J shed 6 bases, with 19 bases lying between them. From germline, CDR1 is SGHRS and CDR2 YFSETQ. The whole variable domain, remainder taken from reference TRBV5-1 and TRBJ2-1, is KAGVTQTPRYLIKTRGQQVTLSCSPISGHRSVSWYQQTPGQGLQFLFEYFSETQRNKGNFPGRFSGRQFSNSRSEMNVSTLELGDSALYLCASSYRDARGGNEQFFGPGTRLTVL.

This chain links TRBV11-2 with TRBJ1-4; TRBD1 is a possible D gene (5 bases). The CDR3 contains 15 residues. The V and J ends lost 1 base and 8 bases respectively, with 14 bases between them. In germline, CDR1 is SGHAT, CDR2 FQNNGV. Here the CDR3 DNA reads TGTGCCAGCAGCTTAGCTGCGGGGGTAGGAGAAAAACTGTTTTTT. Amino acids: CASSLAAGVGEKLFF.

This clone appeared a single time. This chain links TRBV9 with TRBJ2-3; TRBD2 aligns across 7 bases. V shed 0 bases and J 4 bases; nucleotides not matched to a gene: 2. CDR3 size: 14 residues. Germline V gives CDR1 SGDLS, CDR2 YYNGEE. The CDR3 sequence: CASSVAGGPDTQYF. CDR3 DNA: TGTGCCAGCAGCGTAGCGGGAGGCCCAGATACGCAGTATTTT.

This clone was seen once. The rearrangement joins TRBV4-1 to TRBJ2-1; D not resolved. This CDR3 contains 15 residues. Germline values: CDR1 MGHRA, CDR2 YSYEKL. Deletions cut 0 bases from V and 1 base from J, with 7 bases between. DNA of the CDR3: TGCGCCAGCAGCCAAGAGGCGGAATCCTACAATGAGCAGTTCTTC. As protein: CASSQEAESYNEQFF.

This clone was observed a single time. J is TRBJ2-5 and V is TRBV5-4; 9 nucleotides align to TRBD1. CDR1 and CDR2 from the germline V gene are SGHNT and YYREEE (reference sequence). The CDR3 contains 13 residues. V trimming: 4 bases; J trimming: 5 bases; junction bases outside the gene matches: 3. CDR3 in amino acids: CASSGTGRETQYF. The CDR3 DNA is TGTGCCAGCAGCGGGACAGGGAGGGAGACCCAGTACTTC.

J is TRBJ1-3 and V is TRBV6-1; D uncertain. The ends were cut back, 3 bases at V and 0 bases at J, with 6 bases in the middle. CDR1 and CDR2 (germline): MNHNS, SASEGT. The CDR3 spans 14 residues. This CDR3 is CASSDWVSGNTIYF. CDR3 coding DNA: TGTGCCAGCAGTGATTGGGTCTCTGGAAACACCATATATTTT.

V usage is TRBV27 and J usage is TRBJ2-3, with D tentatively TRBD1 or TRBD2 (5 bases each). The CDR3 runs 14 residues. Looked up from germline, CDR1 is MNHEY and CDR2 is SMNVEV (reference sequence). V was clipped by 2 bases and J by 2 bases, with 8 bases between them. DNA for the CDR3: TGTGCCAGCAGTTTACTCGGGACCACAGATACGCAGTATTTT. Its protein product is CASSLLGTTDTQYF.

This clone showed up just once. The J gene is TRBJ2-1, the V gene TRBV6-5; TRBD1 matches at 7 bases. The V gene end was trimmed by 0 bases and the J gene end by 7 bases; junction bases not matched to a gene: 6. Per germline, CDR1 MNHEY and CDR2 SVGAGI. The CDR3 has 15 residues. CDR3 DNA: TGTGCCAGCAGTTACTCCACAGGGGCGGAAAATGAGCAGTTCTTC. This gives the protein CASSYSTGAENEQFF.

V is TRBV11-2 and J is TRBJ1-2; D call uncertain. CDR3 size: 16 residues. The V gene's germline CDR1 is SGHAT and CDR2 FQNNGV. V shed 1 base and J shed 2 bases, with 14 bases lying between them. This CDR3 is CASSLVRLTVNYGYTF. CDR3 sequence (DNA): TGTGCCAGCAGCTTAGTTAGGTTGACGGTGAACTATGGCTACACCTTC.

The V call is TRBV27, the J call TRBJ2-5; 9 nucleotides agree with TRBD1. The CDR3 sequence is 15 residues long. V dropped 5 bases and J dropped 6; count of bases not matched to a gene: 10. Germline V lookup: CDR1 MNHEY, CDR2 SMNVEV (reference sequence). The CDR3 is CASSTDRGELKTQYF. The CDR3 DNA sequence: TGTGCCAGCAGTACGGACAGGGGTGAATTAAAGACCCAGTACTTC.

The chain is built from TRBV19 and TRBJ2-1, with TRBD1 matching 9 bases. Germline V gene data show CDR1 as LNHDA and CDR2 as SQIVND (reference sequence). The length of the CDR3 is 17 residues. The J segment lost 2 bases and the V segment lost 2 bases, leaving 7 bases of the junction unmatched. CDR3 sequence reads: CASSILLGQGTYNEQFF. Written as DNA, the CDR3 is TGTGCCAGTAGTATACTTTTGGGACAGGGAACCTACAATGAGCAGTTCTTC.

In this sample, this clone turned up once. The chain carries TRBV6-1 and TRBJ2-5; 7 bases are a match to TRBD1. The length of the CDR3 is 15 residues. Germline CDR1 is MNHNS and CDR2 is SASEGT. The V segment lost 6 bases and the J segment 0 bases; nucleotides outside the gene matches: 7. The CDR3 reads CASSQGDSYQETQYF. The CDR3 region has the DNA TGTGCCAGCAGCCAAGGGGACAGCTACCAAGAGACCCAGTACTTC.

In its sample, this clone was seen a few times. The chain links TRBV7-9 to TRBJ1-3; D may be TRBD1 (6 bases). This CDR3 comprises 14 residues. V lost 5 bases to trimming and J lost 0 bases, with 8 bases between them. CDR1 and CDR2 (germline): SEHNR, FQNEAQ (reference sequence). The DNA of the CDR3 is TGTGCCAGCAGCCGGACAGCCTCTGGAAACACCATATATTTT. It encodes CASSRTASGNTIYF.

CDR3 sequence (DNA): TGTGCCAGCAGTTTTAGCGGGAGGGCCGAGCAGTACTTC. This codes for CASSFSGRAEQYF. J is TRBJ2-7 and V is TRBV27; 11 nucleotides match TRBD2. This CDR3 comprises 13 residues. Germline V lookup: CDR1 MNHEY, CDR2 SMNVEV (reference sequence). Germline trimming cut 3 bases from V and 6 bases from J; bases unmatched to any gene: 1.

This clone appeared a single time. This sequence joins TRBV14 and TRBJ2-1, with a weak D call TRBD1 (6 bases). Germline-derived CDR1 and CDR2 are SGHDN and FVKESK. The V end lost 2 bases, the J end lost 8 bases, and 10 bases lay between the germline ends. The CDR3 totals 13 residues. The chain's CDR3 is CASSQRGWDEQFF. CDR3 in DNA: TGTGCCAGCAGCCAAAGGGGGTGGGATGAGCAGTTCTTC.

This chain links TRBV5-1 with TRBJ2-1, with 11 positions matching TRBD2. Germline assignment: CDR1 SGHRS and CDR2 YFSETQ. The V and J ends lost 1 base and 4 bases, in that order; junction bases with no gene match: 4. The CDR3 sequence is 16 residues long. Here the CDR3 DNA reads TGCGCCAGCAGCTTGCGTAGCGGGAGGGTTTACAATGAGCAGTTCTTC. Encoded protein: CASSLRSGRVYNEQFF.